The 15 T cell receptor beta chains in this list originate from one sample, sequenced in a study of T cell clonality in common variable immunodeficiency. The repertoire was sequenced with immunoSEQ multiplex PCR; TCRdb's copy has only in-frame clones and lacks some. The sample holds about 47,000 clones, and no clone turns up only once. Sequenced input: peripheral blood mononuclear cells. These receptors were obtained from a person aged 18-69 years in good health.

This clone was counted many times. The read falls 3 residues short of the CDR3 end, and the missing part is taken from the germline J gene. The chain links TRBV6-2 or TRBV6-3 to TRBJ2-5, with 8 bases lining up with TRBD1. Germline CDR1 MNHEY, CDR2 SVGEGT. Trimming took 11 bases from V and 4 from J; bases not matched to a gene: 9. CDR3 length: 13 residues. The covered CDR3 bases are TGTGCCGCCTCAGGGGGCCCCCGAGAGACC. It translates to CAASGGPRET. The entire CDR3 protein reads CAASGGPRETQYF.

This clone was seen at least ten times. Coverage ceases 3 residues before the CDR3 finishes, and the germline J gene fills in the end. The chain has TRBV4-2 and TRBJ1-1, with D perhaps matching TRBD1 (5 bases). This CDR3 is built from 14 residues. Trimming removed 4 bases at V and 5 bases at J, with 14 bases between. The germline CDR1 and CDR2 sequences are LGHNA and YNFKEQ. The CDR3 is CASSPPGGETEAFF. CDR3 bases read: TGTGCCAGCAGCCCCCCGGGAGGGGAGACTGAA.

This clone appeared many times. The read falls 3 residues short of the CDR3 end, and the missing part is taken from the germline J gene. The rearrangement uses TRBV6-2 or TRBV6-3 and TRBJ1-1, with 7 bases that match TRBD1. The V gene's germline CDR1 is MNHEY and CDR2 SVGEGT. The CDR3 has 15 amino acids. V was clipped by 3 bases and J by 2 bases; unmatched bases: 6. The sequenced part of the CDR3 DNA is TGTGCCAGCAGTTATGGGAACAGGGGAAACACTGAA. Its protein product is CASSYGNRGNTE. The entire CDR3 sequence reads CASSYGNRGNTEAFF.

This clone was observed at least ten times. The CDR3 end is not reached by the read, which stops 3 residues before it; the germline J gene fills it in. The chain uses TRBV7-9 and TRBJ2-5, with a possible D match to TRBD2 (6 bases). This CDR3 has 15 residues. Trimming stripped 1 base from V and 2 bases from J, with 11 bases between. Germline CDR1 SEHNR, CDR2 FQNEAQ (reference sequence). Incomplete CDR3 DNA: TGTGCCAGCAGCTTAGGGGACTGGCCACAAGAGACC. It yields the protein CASSLGDWPQET. The full CDR3 protein reads CASSLGDWPQETQYF.

This clone appeared many times. The CDR3 end is not reached by the read, which stops 3 residues before it; the germline J gene fills it in. This chain joins TRBV12-3 or TRBV12-4 and TRBJ1-1, with TRBD1 matching 8 bases. The CDR3 extends over 18 amino acids. The J segment lost 0 bases and the V segment lost 3 bases, leaving 12 bases of the junction unmatched. CDR3 sequence reads: CASSFQTGAGTMNTEAFF. CDR3 DNA (partial): TGTGCCAGCAGTTTCCAGACAGGGGCCGGAACGATGAACACTGAA.

In its sample, this clone was seen many times. The read terminates 3 residues before the CDR3 end, so the remaining end is supplied by the germline J gene. This rearrangement joins TRBV5-1 to TRBJ2-2; 8 bases fit TRBD2. The CDR3 length is 13 residues. CDR1 and CDR2 from the germline V gene are SGHRS and YFSETQ. The V segment lost 4 bases and the J segment 7 bases; nucleotides outside the gene matches: 3. The part of the CDR3 DNA that was read is TGCGCCAGCAGCGTGACTAGCGACGGGGAG. Translated, it gives CASSVTSDGE. The CDR3, in full, reads CASSVTSDGELFF.

This clone was seen ten or more times. The sequence runs out 3 residues before the end of the CDR3; the remainder is reconstructed from the germline J gene. The J gene is TRBJ1-5, the V gene TRBV6-2 or TRBV6-3; 8 bases are a match to TRBD1. The length of the CDR3 is 15 residues. The germline CDR1 and CDR2 sequences are MNHEY and SVGEGT. Trimming at V came to 1 base and at J to 4 bases, leaving 3 bases not matched to a gene. The sequenced CDR3 bases are TGTGCCAGCAGTTACTTTGGGGACAGGAATCAGCCC. Translation: CASSYFGDRNQP. The whole CDR3 reads CASSYFGDRNQPQHF.

The sample holds many counts of this clone. The sequenced fragment ends 3 residues before the CDR3 boundary, so the rest is inferred from the germline J gene. The gene calls are TRBV20-1 and TRBJ2-1; D gene ambiguous. The CDR3 runs to 12 residues. The ends were cut back, 2 bases at V and 4 bases at J, with 6 bases in the middle. Germline CDR1 and CDR2: DFQATT and SNEGSKA (reference sequence). The CDR3 sequence is CSARHPYNEQFF. The covered CDR3 bases are TGCAGTGCTAGACATCCATACAATGAG.

Turning to this clone: The observed sequence ends 3 residues before the CDR3 terminus, with the missing tail filled in from the germline J gene. The rearrangement uses TRBV2 and TRBJ1-1; D not resolved. Germline lookup yields CDR1 SNHLY and CDR2 FYNNEI. The V end lost 4 bases, the J end lost 1 base, and 19 bases lay between the germline ends. CDR3 length equals 17 residues. The sequenced CDR3 bases are TGTGCCAGCAGTGCCGGGCCCACGCCTGCGGGGAACACTGAA. This sequence encodes CASSAGPTPAGNTE. The entire CDR3 is CASSAGPTPAGNTEAFF.

This clone showed up many times. Read coverage stops 3 residues before the CDR3 terminus; the germline J gene supplies the remainder. V is TRBV20-1 and J is TRBJ2-5, with a weak D call TRBD1 (6 bases). CDR3 length equals 13 residues. Per germline, CDR1 DFQATT and CDR2 SNEGSKA (reference sequence). V was clipped by 5 bases and J by 4 bases, with 14 bases between them. The CDR3 DNA, read in part, is TGCAGTGCTGGGGATATCAGGGGAGAGACC. It encodes CSAGDIRGET. The whole CDR3 reads CSAGDIRGETQYF.

This clone was seen repeatedly, ten times or more. CDR3 amino acids: CASNPVAGYGYTF. CDR3 DNA, as far as it was read: TGTGCCAGCAACCCGGTGGCAGGGTATGGC. The chain joins TRBV6-2 or TRBV6-3 to TRBJ1-2, with D possibly TRBD1 on 5 matching bases. The CDR3 end lies 3 residues beyond the end of the read and is filled in from the germline J gene. V was cut by 7 bases and J by 5 bases, with 14 bases left in between. Germline V gives CDR1 MNHEY, CDR2 SVGEGT. The CDR3 is made up of 13 amino acids.

This clone was seen a few times. The read terminates 3 residues ahead of where the CDR3 ends, so the germline J gene completes it. Distinct nucleotide sequences in the sample also encode this CDR3. The chain has TRBV19 and TRBJ1-3; 7 bases are shared with TRBD1. This CDR3 region has 14 residues. Germline V gene data show CDR1 as LNHDA and CDR2 as SQIVND (reference sequence). Trimming cost V 6 bases and J 5 bases; bases outside gene matches: 7. The CDR3 sequence: CASRDDRDRNTIYF. The CDR3 bases that were read are TGTGCCAGTAGAGACGACAGGGACCGAAACACC.

This clone turned up a few times. The read terminates 3 residues before the CDR3 end, so the remaining end is supplied by the germline J gene. The chain is built from TRBV10-2 and TRBJ2-7; D may be TRBD2 (6 bases). The CDR3 length is 10 residues. Germline loops: CDR1 WSHSY, CDR2 SAAADI. Trimming took 11 bases from V and 3 from J, leaving 8 bases between them. This chain's CDR3 is CAPGDYEQYF. The CDR3 DNA, read in part, is TGCGCCCCGGGGGACTACGAG.

This clone was observed at least ten times. The CDR3 is cut off 3 residues early in the read; its end comes from the germline J gene. V is TRBV10-1 and J is TRBJ2-2; 9 bases line up with TRBD1. Per germline, CDR1 WNHNN and CDR2 SYGVQD (reference sequence). This CDR3 is built from 14 residues. After removal of 10 bases from V and 6 bases from J, the junction contained 9 bases not matched to a gene. The DNA read from the CDR3 is TGCGCCACCTCCGGGACAGGGTCCGCCGGGGAG. This encodes CATSGTGSAGE. The whole CDR3 is CATSGTGSAGELFF.

This clone was counted at least ten times. The sequenced fragment ends 3 residues before the CDR3 boundary, so the rest is inferred from the germline J gene. The chain links TRBV3-1 (or the pseudogene TRBV3-2) to TRBJ2-5; 16 bases fit TRBD2. The CDR3 extends over 16 amino acids. J lost 5 bases, V lost 7 bases, and 7 bases had no gene match. Looked up from germline, CDR1 is LGHDT and CDR2 is YNNKEL (reference sequence). The CDR3 reads CASKGTSGGAWETQYF. The DNA read from the CDR3 is TGTGCCAGCAAGGGGACTAGCGGGGGGGCCTGGGAGACC.